This T cell receptor beta chain was identified in a study of cytomegalovirus exposure and HLA in healthy donors. Germline lookup yields CDR1 MNHEY and CDR2 SVGAGI. Trimming took off 2 bases at V and 4 bases at J, with 14 bases between the two ends. CDR3 size: 15 residues. Concerning this clone: Its antigen is currently unknown.

Profiling relied on immunoSEQ multiplex PCR, and the TCRdb table lists in-frame clones only, not all of them. The sample consists of roughly 130,000 clones, 88% of them appearing once. Overall study results and limits: Among TCR beta chains, those listed as cytomegalovirus-associated numbered some 170. It was reportedly the case that the classifier diagnosed cytomegalovirus status with high specificity and sensitivity.

Sequences were obtained from PBMCs. The rearrangement uses TRBV6-5 and TRBJ1-1, with TRBD1 as a possible D gene (5 bases). The receptor comes from a man aged 25 to 40 in good health and CMV-seronegative. The CDR3 DNA reads TGTGCCAGCAGTTACGGGTCAGCGGGGGGCACTGAAGCTTTCTTT. It encodes CASSYGSAGGTEAFF.